This T cell receptor (beta chain) emerged from a study of T cells in Graves' hyperthyroidism and ophthalmopathy. Overall study findings and caveats: Blood shared most expanded thyroid clonotypes above 0.001.

RNA transcripts were the template for amplifying TCR beta CDR3 regions. HTBI primers were used for first-round RT-PCR of the TCR CDR3. TCRdb independently ran MiXCR on the multiplex PCR reads; one entry per CDR3 protein. The sample includes 270,000 or so distinct CDR3 sequences, under 30% of them seen just once. This clonotype has just a few counts. Its antigen is as yet unknown. There are 18 residues in the CDR3. Germline trimming cut 3 bases from V and 0 bases from J; bases unmatched to any gene: 11. CDR1 MGHRA and CDR2 YSYEKL come from the germline V gene. The clonotype comes from a middle-aged man with Graves' hyperthyroidism that later progressed to Graves' ophthalmopathy. This rearrangement joins TRBV4-1 to TRBJ2-1; the match to TRBD2 covers 7 bases. The sample taken for sequencing was blood. The CDR3 nucleotides are TGCGCCAGCAGCCAGAGGGGTCTGGGGGGGAGCTCCTACAATGAGCAGTTCTTC. This sequence encodes CASSQRGLGGSSYNEQFF.